The T cell receptor beta chain under discussion was sequenced for a study of blood T cell repertoires in COVID-19. Study-wide background: Spain, Italy and the United States supplied samples that represented acute and convalescent COVID-19. The cDNA or gDNA used as material had been derived from T cells, B-cell-depleted T cells, or PBMCs.

This CDR3 has 13 amino acids. CDR1 and CDR2 (germline): SQVTM, ANQGSEA. Trimming left V 4 bases short and J 2 bases short, with 10 bases between. Authors' processing steps: Amplification with reference gene primers provided the estimates of nucleated cell counts. Produced via immunoSEQ multiplex PCR; TCRdb's table is partial and in-frame only. V, J and clone size reflect that table, while D and trimming were determined from the DNA. This repertoire shows some 220,000 clones, 84% found once; its top ten account for approximately 5.1%. V is TRBV29-1 and J is TRBJ2-3; a weak D match, TRBD2 (5 bases). The receptor comes from a woman in her sixties or seventies who had recovered from COVID-19. The sample was peripheral blood. Here the CDR3 reads CSVGLLITDTQYF. In nucleotides, the CDR3 is TGCAGCGTTGGACTATTAATCACAGATACGCAGTATTTT.